Reported below is one TCR beta chain. Its antigen remains unidentified. Germline V lookup: CDR1 SGHAT, CDR2 FQNNGV. V was cut by 3 bases and J by 7 bases, with 10 bases left in between. CDR3 size: 13 residues. Only in-frame clones appear in the TCRdb table, and some are missing; sequencing was by immunoSEQ multiplex PCR. The sample records around 67,000 clones, approximately 84% being singletons. This sample was included in a study of graft-versus-host responses after intestinal transplantation. Study-wide findings and caveats: Researchers found GvH clones in recipient marrow, and some showed up first in ileum or blood.

Sample: unstimulated CD4+ T cells sorted from spleen or lymph node cells, taken before transplant. The TCR sequence derives from a human donor who was the organ donor for an intestinal transplant. This chain connects TRBV11-2 to TRBJ1-5; D may be TRBD1 (5 bases). DNA of the CDR3: TGTGCCAGCAGCTTGGGCGGGGGGCAGCCCCAGCATTTT. Its protein is CASSLGGGQPQHF.